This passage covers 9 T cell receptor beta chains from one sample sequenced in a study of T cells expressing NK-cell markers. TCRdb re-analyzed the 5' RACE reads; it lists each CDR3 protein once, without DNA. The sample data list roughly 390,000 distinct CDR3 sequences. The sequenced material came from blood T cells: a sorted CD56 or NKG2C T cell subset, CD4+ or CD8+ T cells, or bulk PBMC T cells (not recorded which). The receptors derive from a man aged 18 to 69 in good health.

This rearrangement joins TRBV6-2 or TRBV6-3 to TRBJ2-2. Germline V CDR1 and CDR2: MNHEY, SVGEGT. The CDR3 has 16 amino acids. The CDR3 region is CASTAFRRRNTGELFF.

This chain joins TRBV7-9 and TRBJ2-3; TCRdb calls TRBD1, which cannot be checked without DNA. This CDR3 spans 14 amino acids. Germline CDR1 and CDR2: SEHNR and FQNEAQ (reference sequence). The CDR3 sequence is CASSPGVAPGTQYF. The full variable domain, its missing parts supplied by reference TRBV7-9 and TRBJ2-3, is DTGVSQNPRHKITKRGQNVTFRCDPISEHNRLYWYRQTLGQGPEFLTYFQNEAQLEKSRLLSDRFSAERPKGSFSTLEIQRTEQGDSAMYLCASSPGVAPGTQYFGPGTRLTVL.

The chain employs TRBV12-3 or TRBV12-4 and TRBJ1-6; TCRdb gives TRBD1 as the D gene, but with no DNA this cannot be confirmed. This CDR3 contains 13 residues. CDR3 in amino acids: CASSTQGNSPLHF.

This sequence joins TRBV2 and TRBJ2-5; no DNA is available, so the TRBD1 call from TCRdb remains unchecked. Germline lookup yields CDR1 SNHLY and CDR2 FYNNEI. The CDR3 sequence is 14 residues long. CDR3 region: CASSELTVQETQYF.

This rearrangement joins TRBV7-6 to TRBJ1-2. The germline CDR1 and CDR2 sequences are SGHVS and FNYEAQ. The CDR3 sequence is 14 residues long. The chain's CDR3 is CASSLGALNYGYTF.

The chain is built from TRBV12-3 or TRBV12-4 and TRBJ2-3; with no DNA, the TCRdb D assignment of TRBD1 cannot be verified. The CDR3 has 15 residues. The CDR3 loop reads CASSLKGQGLDTQYF.

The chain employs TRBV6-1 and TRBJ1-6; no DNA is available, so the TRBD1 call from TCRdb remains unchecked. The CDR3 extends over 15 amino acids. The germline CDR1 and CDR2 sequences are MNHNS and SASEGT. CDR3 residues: CASSAYRDRNSPLHF.

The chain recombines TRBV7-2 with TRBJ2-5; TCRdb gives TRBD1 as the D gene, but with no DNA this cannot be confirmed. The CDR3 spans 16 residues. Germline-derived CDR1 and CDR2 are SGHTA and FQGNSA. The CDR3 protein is CASSPYGATLRETQYF.

CDR3 residues: CASSQGQAVAGELFF. J is TRBJ2-2 and V is TRBV3-1; TCRdb's D call, TRBD1, is unchecked because there is no DNA. The CDR3 spans 15 residues. Germline V gene lookup returns CDR1 LGHDT and CDR2 YNNKEL (reference sequence).